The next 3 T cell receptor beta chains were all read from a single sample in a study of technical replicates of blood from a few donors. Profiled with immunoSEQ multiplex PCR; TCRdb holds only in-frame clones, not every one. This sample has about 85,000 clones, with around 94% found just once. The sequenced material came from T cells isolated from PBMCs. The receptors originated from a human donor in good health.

CDR3 DNA sequence: TGCGCCAGCAGTCTCATTAGGACAGGGCGAACCGGGGAGCTGTTTTTT. As protein: CASSLIRTGRTGELFF. The chain joins TRBV4-1 to TRBJ2-2; 8 bases match TRBD1. Per the germline V gene, CDR1 is MGHRA and CDR2 is YSYEKL. This CDR3 is built from 16 residues. The ends lost 6 bases at V and 5 bases at J; junction bases unmatched: 11.

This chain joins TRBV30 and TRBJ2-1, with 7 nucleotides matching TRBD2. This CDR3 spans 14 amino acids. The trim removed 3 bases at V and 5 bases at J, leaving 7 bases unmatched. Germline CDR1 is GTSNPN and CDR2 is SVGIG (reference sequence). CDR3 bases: TGTGCCTGGAGCGGACTAGAGTCAAACAATGAGCAGTTCTTC. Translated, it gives CAWSGLESNNEQFF. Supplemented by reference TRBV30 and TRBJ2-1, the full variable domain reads SQTIHQWPATLVQPVGSPLSLECTVEGTSNPNLYWYRQAAGRGLQLLFYSVGIGQISSEVPQNLSASRPQDRQFILSSKKLLLSDSGFYLCAWSGLESNNEQFFGPGTRLTVL.

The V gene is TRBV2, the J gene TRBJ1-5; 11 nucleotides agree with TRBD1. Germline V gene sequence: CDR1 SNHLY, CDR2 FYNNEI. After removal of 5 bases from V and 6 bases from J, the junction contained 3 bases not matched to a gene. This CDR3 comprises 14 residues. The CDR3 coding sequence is TGTGCCAGCAGTCTGGGACAGGGGGTTCAGCCCCAGCATTTT. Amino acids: CASSLGQGVQPQHF.